This T cell receptor (beta chain) was profiled in a study of tumor-infiltrating lymphocytes in glioblastoma multiforme. Regarding the study as a whole: Unequal TCR RNA per T cell might skew measured clone sizes. T cells were not sorted into functional subsets.

Worth noting for this clonotype: Its antigen remains unknown.

CDR1 is SGHAT and CDR2 is FQNNGV in the germline V gene. V was shortened by 2 bases and J by 6 bases, with 17 bases between the two germline ends. This CDR3 is 16 amino acids long. Multiple V-beta primers and a C-beta primer amplified TCRB from RNA. TCRB-specific cDNA synthesis used roughly 0.5 ug of total RNA. No unique molecular identifiers were described for these TCRB libraries. MiXCR was run by TCRdb on the multiplex PCR reads, yielding one entry per CDR3 protein. The data hold over 14,000 distinct CDR3 sequences, with over 60% observed a single time. The J gene is TRBJ2-1, the V gene TRBV11-2; D might be TRBD1 (5 bases). This clonotype was sampled from a male donor with glioblastoma. The sequencing input was brain tumor tissue. CDR3 amino acids: CASSLKAQTVVNEQFF. The DNA of the CDR3 is TGTGCCAGCAGCTTAAAGGCCCAGACAGTCGTCAATGAGCAGTTCTTC.